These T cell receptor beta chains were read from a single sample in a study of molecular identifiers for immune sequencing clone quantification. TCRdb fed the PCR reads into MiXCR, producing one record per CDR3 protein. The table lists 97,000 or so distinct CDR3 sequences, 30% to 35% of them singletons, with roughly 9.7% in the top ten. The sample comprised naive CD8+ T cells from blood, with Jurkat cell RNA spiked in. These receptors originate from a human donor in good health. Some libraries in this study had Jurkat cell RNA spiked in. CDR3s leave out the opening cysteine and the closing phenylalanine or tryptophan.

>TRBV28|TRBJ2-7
ASSGAYEQY
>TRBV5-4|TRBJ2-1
ASSSRPVHEQF
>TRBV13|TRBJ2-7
ASSQLPGQSYEQY
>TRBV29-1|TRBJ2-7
SVEEGQGAYEQY
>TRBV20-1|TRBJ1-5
SAIYSGSNQPQH
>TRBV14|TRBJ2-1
ASSQGLAGAFSYEQF
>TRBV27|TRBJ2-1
ASSLMDTSNEQF
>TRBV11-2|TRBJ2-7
ASSLLSRGLAGAWGEQY
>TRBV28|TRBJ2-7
ASSRTGAYEQY
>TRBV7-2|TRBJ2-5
ASSWTGVGETQY
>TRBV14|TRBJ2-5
ASSQDGSSGLRETQN
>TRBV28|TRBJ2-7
ASSFIPAGYSYEQY
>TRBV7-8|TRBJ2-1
ASSSRTSGSAV
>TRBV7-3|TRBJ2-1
ASSSQPSSYNEQF
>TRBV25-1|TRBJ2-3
ASSEPGDTQY
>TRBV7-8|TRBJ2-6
ASSFGDFGANVLT
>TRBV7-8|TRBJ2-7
ASSMKGLYYEQY
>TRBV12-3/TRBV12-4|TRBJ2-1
ASSSRTSGYNEQF
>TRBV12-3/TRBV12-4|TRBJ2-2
ASTPGGTGELF
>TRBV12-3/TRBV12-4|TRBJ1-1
ASSLGGAVSEAF
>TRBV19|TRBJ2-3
ASSRGATSTDTQY
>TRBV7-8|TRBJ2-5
ASSTVRGQSAGTQY
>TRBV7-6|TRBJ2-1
TSSSGLINEQF
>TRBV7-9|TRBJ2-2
ASPDAGTGDLF
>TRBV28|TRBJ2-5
ASSLSTGRYEETQY
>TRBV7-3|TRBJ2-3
ASSLNLRAGASDTQY
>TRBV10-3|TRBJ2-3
AISGAGGADTQY
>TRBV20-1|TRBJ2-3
SARTSGGYGDTQY
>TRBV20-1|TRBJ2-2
SAVYANTGELF
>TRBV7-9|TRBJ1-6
ASSSESPLH
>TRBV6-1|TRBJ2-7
ASSEGTSGFYEQY
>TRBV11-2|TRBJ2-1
ASSFLPYEQF
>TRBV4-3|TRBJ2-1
ASSQDAWPSG
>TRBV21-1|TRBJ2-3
ASSKREPGADTQY
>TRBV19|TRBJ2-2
AGNPTGGTGELF
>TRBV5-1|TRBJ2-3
ASSPTDREADTQY
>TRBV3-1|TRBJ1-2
ASSQDVGQTYGYT
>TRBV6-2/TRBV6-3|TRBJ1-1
ASSPGTGGIAF
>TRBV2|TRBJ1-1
ASRDRPLMNTEAF
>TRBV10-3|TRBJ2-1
AIITETREQF
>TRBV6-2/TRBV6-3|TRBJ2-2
ASRDYNTGELF
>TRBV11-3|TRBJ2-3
ASSFGLAGGPHSDTQY
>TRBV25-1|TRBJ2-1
ASSALGGGNEQI
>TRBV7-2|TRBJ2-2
ASSFPTSGGAHTGELF
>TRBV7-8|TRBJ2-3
ASSLGGGFADTQY
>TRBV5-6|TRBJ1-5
ASSLAVGDGSFNQPQH
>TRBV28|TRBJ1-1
ASSLPLAGGNTEAF
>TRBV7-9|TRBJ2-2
ASSKPGQGRFAGELF